This T cell receptor beta chain was captured by sequencing in a study of T cells after posttransplantation cyclophosphamide. Regarding the study as a whole: Recipient CMV seropositivity and CMV reactivation strongly tracked TRB clonality.

Here immunoSEQ multiplex PCR was the method, and the copy in TCRdb shows in-frame clones only, minus some. The table includes roughly 30,000 clones, 75% to 95% detected once. The CDR3 length is 15 residues. Germline values: CDR1 SGHKS, CDR2 YYEKEE (reference sequence). Deletions cut 0 bases from V and 0 bases from J, with 7 bases between. Cells defined as naive were viable CD3+CD4+ or CD3+CD8+ and CCR7+CD45RA+CD45RO-CD95-CD27+CD28+. In regard to this clone: Its matching antigen is unknown.

The receptor was isolated from a young man in good health and a related stem cell transplant donor. Sequencing was performed on naive CD4+ T cells sorted from blood. The chain links TRBV5-5 to TRBJ2-1, with D unresolved. The CDR3 here is CASSLGSPSYNEQFF. CDR3 nucleotide sequence: TGTGCCAGCAGCTTGGGGAGCCCCTCCTACAATGAGCAGTTCTTC.